This is a list of T cell receptor beta chains from one sample in a study of STAT5B mutations in CD4+ large granular lymphocyte leukemia. Sequencing was performed with immunoSEQ multiplex PCR; in TCRdb, only in-frame clones are kept and a portion is missing. The data show about 31,000 clones, 70% to 90% seen once. The material sequenced was CD4+ T cells from blood buffy coats. Receptors were obtained from a human donor in good health. The CDR3 runs from the conserved cysteine through the conserved F or W. The D gene is left open where the match is weak. Rows may omit the clone size; those that give it use once, few, many or a size class.

J gene | D gene | clone size | V gene | CDR3 DNA | CDR3 protein
TRBJ1-1 | NA | NA | TRBV6-4 | TGTGCCAGCACACGAGACGGGGGGAACACTGAAGCTTTCTTT | CASTRDGGNTEAFF
TRBJ2-1 | TRBD2 | NA | TRBV7-2 | TGTGCCAGCAGCGAGCGGACTAGCGGGAGGCCTGAGCAGTTCTTC | CASSERTSGRPEQFF
TRBJ2-1 | TRBD1 | NA | TRBV7-2 | TGTGCCAGCAGCTTAGGAGAGACAGGGGGCAGAAATGAGCAGTTCTTC | CASSLGETGGRNEQFF
TRBJ1-3 | TRBD1 | NA | TRBV10-2 | TGCGCCAGCAGCACAGGGGTACGAGGAAACACCATATATTTT | CASSTGVRGNTIYF
TRBJ1-1 | NA | NA | TRBV18 | TGTGCCAGCTCAGCCCAGACCGAGAACACTGAAGCTTTCTTT | CASSAQTENTEAFF
TRBJ2-3 | TRBD2 | NA | TRBV4-2 | TGTGCCAGCAGCCAAGGCGGGAGCGGCACAGATACGCAGTATTTT | CASSQGGSGTDTQYF
TRBJ1-1 | NA | NA | TRBV11-2 | TGTGCCAGCAGGCATGCCACTGAAGCTTTCTTT | CASRHATEAFF
TRBJ2-1 | NA | NA | TRBV6-5 | TGTGCCAGCAGTTCTTCTAGAGCCCCAGAGCAGTTCTTC | CASSSSRAPEQFF
TRBJ2-1 | TRBD2 | NA | TRBV5-1 | TGCGCCAGCAGCTTGAGTAGCGGGAGTTATAGTGAGCAGTTCTTC | CASSLSSGSYSEQFF
TRBJ2-7 | NA | once | TRBV7-8 | TGTGCCAGCAGTACCACGTGGGAGCAGTACTTC | CASSTTWEQYF
TRBJ1-4 | NA | NA | TRBV2 | TGTGCCAGCAGGGGACCTTATGAAAAACTGTTTTTT | CASRGPYEKLFF
TRBJ2-7 | TRBD1 | NA | TRBV10-3 | TGTGCCATCAGTGAGGCAAGCCGGACAGGGGGCGAGCAGTACTTC | CAISEASRTGGEQYF
TRBJ1-2 | TRBD1 | NA | TRBV18 | TGTGCCAGCTCACCAGGACAGGGAGGGGCCTATGGCTACACCTTC | CASSPGQGGAYGYTF
TRBJ2-5 | TRBD2 | few | TRBV30 | TGTGCCTGGAGTCAGGGTCTAGCGGGAGGGGAGACCCAGTACTTC | CAWSQGLAGGETQYF
TRBJ2-1 | TRBD2 | once | TRBV7-2 | TGTGCCAGCAGCGGCGGCGGGAGGACGGATGAGCAGTTCTTC | CASSGGGRTDEQFF
TRBJ2-5 | NA | NA | TRBV10-3 | TGTGCCATCAGTGAGTCTATGGTTGGTGAGACCCAGTACTTC | CAISESMVGETQYF
TRBJ2-7 | TRBD1 | NA | TRBV6-1 | TGTGCCAGCCAACAGGGGGCTTCAATCTCCTACGAGCAGTACTTC | CASQQGASISYEQYF
TRBJ1-5 | NA | NA | TRBV28 | TGTGCCAGCAGTTTACCAGGGGCCCTTAATCAGCCCCAGCATTTT | CASSLPGALNQPQHF
TRBJ1-3 | NA | NA | TRBV19 | TGTGCCAGTAGTTCCCAATCCCAGGGAACTGGAAACACCATATATTTT | CASSSQSQGTGNTIYF
TRBJ1-4 | NA | NA | TRBV6-1 | TGTGCCAGCAGTGAAGTGGGCCAACTGTTTTTT | CASSEVGQLFF
TRBJ2-1 | NA | NA | TRBV6-1 | TGTGCCAGCAGTGAGGAGGGGAACAATGAGCAGTTCTTC | CASSEEGNNEQFF
TRBJ2-7 | TRBD1 | NA | TRBV18 | TGTGCCAGCTCAAGGACAGGGGCCCACGAGCAGTACTTC | CASSRTGAHEQYF
TRBJ1-1 | TRBD1 | NA | TRBV27 | TGTGCCAGCAGTCCACCGACAGGGGGGGATACTGAAGCTTTCTTT | CASSPPTGGDTEAFF
TRBJ1-1 | TRBD1 | once | TRBV10-3 | TGTGCCATCAGTGAGTCTTATTTGGGACAGGGATCCACTGAAGCTTTCTTT | CAISESYLGQGSTEAFF
TRBJ1-1 | TRBD1 | NA | TRBV5-1 | TGCGCCAGCAGCGTTAGACAGGGGAGGGACACTGAAGCTTTCTTT | CASSVRQGRDTEAFF
TRBJ2-1 | TRBD1 | NA | TRBV10-3 | TGTGCCATCAGTGAGCTGCAGACACAGGGGAAGGTCGATGAGCAGTTCTTC | CAISELQTQGKVDEQFF
TRBJ1-1 | NA | NA | TRBV25-1 | TGTGCCAGCAGTGAATACACCACAGGAAGGAAAGCTTTCTTT | CASSEYTTGRKAFF